This T cell receptor (beta chain) was captured by sequencing in a study of T-cell memory formation after mild COVID-19 (dated by TCRdb to about 2021). Describing the broader study: TCR sequence clusters from the two donors were found to be largely donor specific. In a couple of donors, T-cell clones that expanded and contracted after mild COVID-19 were followed by sequencing TCRalpha and TCRbeta repertoires longitudinally. Two young, previously healthy adult volunteers, one female and one male, were included in the cohort. Overall study outcomes, separate from this receptor: The study covered only a couple of mild cases, and larger cohorts including severe cases with pre-infection samples were considered necessary. Some responding clones were detected in pre-infection memory, which suggested that pre-existing cross-reactive memory T cells had joined the SARS-CoV-2 response. The second-wave clones that peaked on day 37 were not confirmed to be SARS-CoV-2 specific. Clones contracting from day 15 to 85 had balanced CD4/CD8 phenotypes, while a second wave expanding from day 15 to 37 was biased towards CD4+. Contracting CD4+ clones turned up mainly in the CM and EM memory subsets, whereas EMRA was where CD8+ clones were enriched.

This clonotype was picked up a small number of times. This receptor's antigen is unknown. Base qualities were left out, and no much larger clone turns up one base away. The sequencer listed for this sample is Illumina NovaSeq 6000. Using 5'RACE with constant-segment primers, TCRalpha and TCRbeta cDNA libraries were constructed, with sample barcodes and unique molecular identifiers added in the process. RNA was extracted from every sample with Trizol reagent. Libraries were amplified in two PCR steps, with a second sample barcode and Illumina TruSeq adapters added in the second step. Sequencing of the libraries was done on an Illumina NovaSeq, producing 2 x 150 bp paired-end reads. The study's own analysis went as follows. Demultiplexing of reads and collapsing into UMI-guided consensus sequences were performed with migec v1.2.7. Using mixcr v2.1.11, the UMI consensuses were aligned to TRA and TRB V and J templates and assembled into clonotypes. Expanded or contracted clonotypes were those called significant by both edgeR and NoisET, with noise models trained on biological replicates. For edgeR calls, a false discovery rate-adjusted p below 0.01 and a log2 fold-change threshold of 1 were applied. As an exploratory analysis of dynamics, PCA with hierarchical clustering was applied to max-normalized trajectories of the 1000 most abundant clonotypes. Separately sequenced CD4+ and CD8+ repertoires were used to assign the CD4 or CD8 phenotype of responding clones. The public reads were run again by TCRdb, first through fastp at Q25 and then through MiXCR, and only productive beta chains were kept. Every entry covers one CDR3 protein and lists the most common genes and DNA from its rows. The V and J calls, along with clone size, are taken from TCRdb and not from the paper's own processing. This sample lists 540,000 or so distinct CDR3 sequences; about a fifth were detected once. Around 13% of the sample is in the top ten clones.

V loses 5 bases at its end and J loses 6 bases; junction bases beyond the gene matches: 8. Inclusive of the bounding cysteine and phenylalanine, the CDR3 is 15 residues long. The read is trimmed to its CDR3 DNA, 45 bases read in frame from base 1. CDR1 and CDR2, looked up from the germline V gene, are SGHTA and FQGTGA. Ficoll-Paque density gradient centrifugation was the method used to isolate PBMCs. The source material was PBMCs or a T cell subset sorted from them (not recorded which). This chain is built from TRBV7-3 and TRBJ2-2; 8 bases in the junction line up with TRBD1. This receptor was obtained from an adult woman who had mild COVID-19 (a few samples of this study predate the infection). The sample titles of this study are shuffled in the database, so cell type and time point are left out; the donor was told from shared clones. The CDR3 region: CASSTTGGSAGELFF. The nucleotide sequence is TGTGCCAGCAGCACAACAGGGGGTTCTGCCGGGGAGCTGTTTTTT.